One and the same sample provided the 26 T cell receptor beta chains below, sequenced in a study of OX40 agonist ivuxolimab in advanced cancers. Libraries came from the immunoSEQ multiplex PCR assay. TCRdb re-hosts the immuneACCESS table, in-frame sequences only. Its copies lack some clones; in the studies checked, an unresolved V gene accounts for under half of them, and the cause for the rest is not known. The sample table lists 55,000 to 75,000 clones, 80% of them with a count of one. About 7.9% of the sample is held by the ten biggest clonotypes. The specimen comprised CD4+ or CD8+ T cells sorted from blood, sampled in a trial of the OX40 agonist ivuxolimab. The source of these receptors is an adult with an advanced solid tumor such as melanoma, head and neck, liver or kidney cancer.

The chain combines TRBV2 with TRBJ1-2, with D perhaps matching TRBD1 (5 bases). V was trimmed by 2 bases and J by 5 bases, leaving 21 bases between them. Germline loops: CDR1 SNHLY, CDR2 FYNNEI. The CDR3 spans 17 residues. As DNA, the CDR3 is TGTGCCAGCAGTGAACCAGGGCCCCTAATAGTGAGGTATGGCTACACCTTC. Amino acids: CASSEPGPLIVRYGYTF. The whole variable domain, remainder taken from reference TRBV2 and TRBJ1-2, is EPEVTQTPSHQVTQMGQEVILRCVPISNHLYFYWYRQILGQKVEFLVSFYNNEISEKSEIFDDQFSVERPDGSNFTLKIRSTKLEDSAMYFCASSEPGPLIVRYGYTFGSGTRLTVV.

This clone has a handful of counts. This chain links TRBV21-1 with TRBJ2-2; whether TRBD1, the table's D call, matches the DNA was not checked. TRBV21-1 is recorded as a pseudogene. This CDR3 has 16 amino acids. For the CDR3, the DNA is TGTGCCAGCAGGCAGGCCTACACAGGCTTGACCGGGGAGCTGTTTTTT. Residues: CASRQAYTGLTGELFF.

This chain links TRBV7-9 with TRBJ1-1; D unresolved. The length of the CDR3 is 16 residues. Looked up from germline, CDR1 is SEHNR and CDR2 is FQNEAQ (reference sequence). V was shortened by 5 bases and J by 5 bases, with 21 bases between the two germline ends. The CDR3 here is CASSQPQQGWVTEAFF. DNA for the CDR3: TGTGCCAGCAGCCAACCCCAGCAAGGGTGGGTAACTGAAGCTTTCTTT.

This clone was counted a few times. The gene calls are TRBV4-1 and TRBJ1-6; TRBD1 aligns across 9 bases. CDR3 size: 16 residues. Germline lookup yields CDR1 MGHRA and CDR2 YSYEKL. Trimming at V came to 4 bases and at J to 6 bases, leaving 7 bases not matched to a gene. The DNA of the CDR3 is TGCGCCAGCAGCCGGCTACAGGGGGCAGGTAATTCACCCCTCCACTTT. Translating it yields CASSRLQGAGNSPLHF.

This chain links TRBV27 with TRBJ1-1; D remains ambiguous. From germline, CDR1 is MNHEY and CDR2 SMNVEV (reference sequence). The CDR3 has 14 residues. V lost 7 bases and J 2 bases, leaving 14 bases between the germline ends. The CDR3 sequence is CASIKAPGNTEAFF. Here the CDR3 DNA reads TGTGCCAGCATCAAGGCCCCCGGTAACACTGAAGCTTTCTTT.

This clone appeared a few times. J is TRBJ1-2 and V is TRBV28, with D maybe TRBD1 (5 bases). Germline loops: CDR1 MDHEN, CDR2 SYDVKM. This CDR3 is 14 amino acids long. Trimming took off 2 bases at V and 4 bases at J, with 11 bases between the two ends. CDR3 sequence reads: CASSLQGITYGYTF. For the CDR3, the DNA is TGTGCCAGCAGTTTACAGGGAATCACCTATGGCTACACCTTC.

This clone was counted only a few times. V usage is TRBV28 and J usage is TRBJ2-1, with 7 bases fitting TRBD2. The CDR3 has 17 residues. CDR1 MDHEN and CDR2 SYDVKM come from the germline V gene. The ends lost 1 base at V and 0 bases at J; junction bases unmatched: 6. The CDR3 here is CASSLSASGHSYNEQFF. For the CDR3, the DNA is TGTGCCAGCAGTTTATCGGCTAGCGGACACTCCTACAATGAGCAGTTCTTC. The full variable domain, its missing parts supplied by reference TRBV28 and TRBJ2-1, is DVKVTQSSRYLVKRTGEKVFLECVQDMDHENMFWYRQDPGLGLRLIYFSYDVKMKEKGDIPEGYSVSREKKERFSLILESASTNQTSMYLCASSLSASGHSYNEQFFGPGTRLTVL.

CDR3: CASSRTSGVSADTQYF. The CDR3 DNA sequence: TGTGCCAGCAGCCGGACTAGCGGGGTTTCTGCAGATACGCAGTATTTT. The genes are TRBV2 and TRBJ2-3; 12 nucleotides match TRBD2. V was pared by 6 bases and J by 4 bases, with 8 bases of the junction left unmatched. This CDR3 region has 16 residues. Germline V lookup: CDR1 SNHLY, CDR2 FYNNEI.

The rearrangement joins TRBV5-1 to TRBJ2-1; 11 positions agree with TRBD2. This CDR3 region has 17 residues. Losses at the gene ends were 0 bases for V and 8 bases for J; bases not matched to a gene: 10. Germline CDR1 SGHRS, CDR2 YFSETQ. The CDR3 sequence: CASSLEGTSGFTDEQFF. The CDR3 DNA reads as TGCGCCAGCAGCTTGGAGGGGACTAGCGGATTCACGGATGAGCAGTTCTTC.

This chain links TRBV6-6 with TRBJ2-2; the D gene is possibly TRBD2 (5 bases). The CDR3 has 15 amino acids. The germline V and J ends were trimmed by 6 bases and 3 bases, with 14 bases remaining between them. CDR1 and CDR2 from the germline V gene are MNHNY and SVGAGI (reference sequence). CDR3 in DNA: TGTGCCAGCAGAGGCGCGGGTAGTTACACCGGGGAGCTGTTTTTT. It specifies CASRGAGSYTGELFF.

This rearrangement joins TRBV21-1 to TRBJ2-7. TRBV21-1 is classified as a pseudogene. The CDR3 spans 12 residues. Here the CDR3 DNA reads TGTGCCAGCGGTGGGCGGACCCACGAGCAGTACGTC. The encoded protein is CASGGRTHEQYV.

This chain uses TRBV7-8 with TRBJ2-6, with D possibly TRBD2 on 5 matching bases. V lost 5 bases and J 3 bases, leaving 14 bases between the germline ends. The CDR3 totals 16 residues. Per germline, CDR1 SGHVS and CDR2 FQNEAQ. This CDR3 reads CASSQGGLFGANVLTF. Here the CDR3 DNA reads TGTGCCAGCAGCCAAGGTGGACTTTTTGGGGCCAACGTCCTGACTTTC.

The V and J genes are TRBV18 and TRBJ2-5; D possibly corresponds to TRBD2 (6 bases). The germline V gene encodes CDR1 KGHSH and CDR2 LQKENI. CDR3 length: 12 residues. V was cut by 5 bases and J by 5 bases, with 9 bases left in between. The CDR3 spells CASSTSRETQYF. In DNA form, the CDR3 reads TGTGCCAGCTCAACTAGCCGGGAGACCCAGTACTTC.

This sequence joins TRBV9 and TRBJ2-3; D is ambiguous. This CDR3 contains 14 residues. CDR1 and CDR2 (germline): SGDLS, YYNGEE. Trimming pared 2 bases from V and 0 bases from J, leaving 7 bases between. CDR3 nucleotides: TGTGCCAGCAGCGTGTCAGGTAGCACAGATACGCAGTATTTT. It specifies CASSVSGSTDTQYF.

This clone was seen more than once but under ten times. The V and J genes are TRBV5-8 and TRBJ1-1; the D is unclear. V shed 5 bases and J shed 4 bases, with 21 bases lying between them. Looked up from germline, CDR1 is SGHTS and CDR2 is YDEGEE. The CDR3 has 16 residues. This CDR3 reads CASSPGRGRVGTEAFF. For the CDR3, the DNA is TGTGCCAGCAGTCCCGGTCGGGGTAGGGTCGGCACTGAAGCTTTCTTT.

A few counts support this clone. The genes are TRBV19 and TRBJ2-2; D is perhaps TRBD2 (6 bases). Germline V gives CDR1 LNHDA, CDR2 SQIVND (reference sequence). Deletions cut 6 bases from V and 0 bases from J, with 11 bases between. This CDR3 comprises 15 residues. The CDR3 loop reads CASSMGLANTGELFF. In DNA, the CDR3 is TGTGCCAGTAGCATGGGACTTGCGAACACCGGGGAGCTGTTTTTT. Based on the CDR3 plus reference TRBV19 and TRBJ2-2, the full variable domain is DGGITQSPKYLFRKEGQNVTLSCEQNLNHDAMYWYRQDPGQGLRLIYYSQIVNDFQKGDIAEGYSVSREKKESFPLTVTSAQKNPTAFYLCASSMGLANTGELFFGEGSRLTVL.

The chain has TRBV5-1 and TRBJ2-3; TRBD2 aligns across 9 bases. V shed 2 bases and J 4 bases; nucleotides not matched to a gene: 5. Germline CDR1 SGHRS, CDR2 YFSETQ. This CDR3 is built from 15 residues. The CDR3 region is CASSLSGGNADTQYF. As DNA, the CDR3 is TGCGCCAGCAGCTTAAGCGGGGGGAACGCAGATACGCAGTATTTT.

The chain recombines TRBV2 with TRBJ1-5, with D possibly matching TRBD1 (6 bases). Germline V gene data show CDR1 as SNHLY and CDR2 as FYNNEI. The CDR3 totals 13 residues. V lost 11 bases and J 0 bases, leaving 11 bases between the germline ends. The CDR3 DNA reads as TGTGCCGGGGGGCCGAGTAGCAATCAGCCCCAGCATTTT. Translating it yields CAGGPSSNQPQHF.

The chain is built from TRBV7-2 and TRBJ1-2; D is perhaps TRBD1 (6 bases). The germline CDR1 and CDR2 sequences are SGHTA and FQGNSA. This CDR3 contains 14 residues. V was clipped by 5 bases and J by 8 bases, with 18 bases between them. The CDR3 coding sequence is TGTGCCAGCAGCCCAGGACAGAAGACGGGAGGCTACACCTTC. This encodes CASSPGQKTGGYTF.

This clone was seen many times. For the CDR3, the DNA is TGTGCCAGCAGCGTAGCTGGACAGGGCTTCGGGGAGCTGTTTTTT. Translated: CASSVAGQGFGELFF. The chain employs TRBV6-6 and TRBJ2-2; 8 bases fit TRBD1. CDR3 length equals 15 residues. Germline V gene lookup returns CDR1 MNHNY and CDR2 SVGAGI (reference sequence). The V segment lost 6 bases and the J segment 7 bases; nucleotides outside the gene matches: 10.

The rearrangement joins TRBV7-2 to TRBJ2-2; tentative D call: TRBD1 (6 bases). Trimming took 4 bases from V and 1 from J, leaving 16 bases between them. Germline-derived CDR1 and CDR2 are SGHTA and FQGNSA. The CDR3 covers 17 residues. Here the CDR3 DNA reads TGTGCCAGCAGCTATCGTGGGGGCGCGAGGAACACCGGGGAGCTGTTTTTT. Protein: CASSYRGGARNTGELFF.

The V and J genes are TRBV5-1 and TRBJ2-7; weak D call: TRBD1 (6 bases). Germline assignment: CDR1 SGHRS and CDR2 YFSETQ. CDR3 length: 15 residues. V was pared by 0 bases and J by 3 bases, with 13 bases between. The CDR3 nucleotides are TGCGCCAGCAGCTTGGACTATGGACAGAGCTACGAGCAGTACTTC. It specifies CASSLDYGQSYEQYF.

This clone was found once. The gene calls are TRBV4-2 and TRBJ2-1; D unresolved. The CDR3 contains 16 residues. V lost 3 bases and J lost 2, with 14 bases in between. The germline CDR1 and CDR2 sequences are LGHNA and YNFKEQ. The CDR3 sequence: CASSQPDEGPYNEQFF. In nucleotides, the CDR3 is TGTGCCAGCAGCCAGCCGGACGAAGGGCCCTACAATGAGCAGTTCTTC.

CDR3: CASRLTGSNEKLFF. The CDR3 DNA reads as TGTGCCAGTAGACTGACAGGGAGTAATGAAAAACTGTTTTTT. The V and J genes are TRBV19 and TRBJ1-4; 7 nucleotides agree with TRBD1. The CDR3 totals 14 residues. Germline CDR1 LNHDA, CDR2 SQIVND (reference sequence). The V segment lost 6 bases and the J segment 4 bases; nucleotides outside the gene matches: 5.

The CDR3 nucleotides are TGCGCCAGCAGCCGAGACAAAAGATCCAATGAGCAGTTCTTC. Its protein is CASSRDKRSNEQFF. V and J are TRBV4-1 and TRBJ2-1, with D unresolved. Germline loops: CDR1 MGHRA, CDR2 YSYEKL. This CDR3 has 14 residues. Trimming cost V 4 bases and J 6 bases, with 13 bases left between them.

V and J are TRBV4-2 and TRBJ2-3; D is possibly TRBD1 (7 bases). The germline V gene has CDR1 LGHNA and CDR2 YNFKEQ. V lost 4 bases and J lost 5, with 16 bases in between. CDR3 size: 15 residues. DNA for the CDR3: TGTGCCAGCAGCCCGCAGGGGGGCCAGGGAGATACGCAGTATTTT. Its protein is CASSPQGGQGDTQYF.